The 23 T cell receptor beta chains presented below share a single source sample, sequenced in a study of T cell repertoires in cytomegalovirus infection. TCRdb reprocessed the reads with MiXCR, giving one entry per CDR3 protein. The data hold 300,000 or so distinct CDR3 sequences, with roughly 25% observed a single time. No antigen is known for these receptors. The specimen was cultured PBMCs, collected from culture after CMV antigen stimulation. These receptor sequences come from a human donor in good health (CMV status not recorded). Some clones in this sample may be carry-over from other donors' samples.

This clonotype was recorded at least ten times. V usage is TRBV4-3 and J usage is TRBJ1-3; perhaps TRBD1 as D (5 bases). The CDR3 totals 14 residues. Trimming shortened V by 1 base and J by 1 base, and 5 bases separated the two germline ends. Germline CDR1 LGHNA, CDR2 YSLEER. The CDR3 coding sequence is TGCGCCAGCAGCCAAGCAGGGTCTGGAAACACCATATATTTT. This codes for CASSQAGSGNTIYF.

The chain carries TRBV27 and TRBJ1-1; possible D gene TRBD1, 6 bases. The CDR3 has 14 amino acids. The V and J ends lost 5 bases and 4 bases respectively, with 14 bases between them. Germline CDR1 and CDR2: MNHEY and SMNVEV (reference sequence). This CDR3 reads CASSPQGWSTEAFF. CDR3 in DNA: TGTGCCAGCAGTCCACAGGGTTGGAGCACTGAAGCTTTCTTT.

This clonotype was counted at least ten times. The chain has TRBV4-1 and TRBJ1-6; D is perhaps TRBD1 (6 bases). This CDR3 contains 13 residues. CDR1 and CDR2 (germline): MGHRA, YSYEKL. V gave up 6 bases and J gave up 10 bases, with 13 bases separating them. CDR3 bases: TGCGCCAGCAGTACAGGGTTAGGATCACCCCTCCACTTT. It translates to CASSTGLGSPLHF.

At least ten counts were recorded for this clonotype. This chain joins TRBV14 and TRBJ2-5, with D perhaps TRBD1 or TRBD2 (5 bases each). The germline CDR1 and CDR2 sequences are SGHDN and FVKESK. This CDR3 spans 12 amino acids. V dropped 6 bases and J dropped 4 bases, with 9 bases sitting between them. The CDR3 nucleotides read TGTGCCAGCAGTCGGGACCGAGAGACCCAGTACTTC. Amino acids: CASSRDRETQYF.

The sample holds a few counts of this clonotype. The gene calls are TRBV28 and TRBJ1-5, with 9 bases fitting TRBD1. The germline gives CDR1 MDHEN, CDR2 SYDVKM. This CDR3 region has 17 residues. Germline trimming cut 5 bases from V and 3 bases from J; bases unmatched to any gene: 11. As DNA, the CDR3 is TGTGCCAGCAGTGCACCCGGGACAGGGATGTACAATCAGCCCCAGCATTTT. It yields the protein CASSAPGTGMYNQPQHF.

The CDR3 spells CASFGQGMSGELFF. In nucleotides, the CDR3 is TGTGCCAGCTTTGGACAGGGGATGTCCGGGGAGCTGTTTTTT. The V gene is TRBV7-2, the J gene TRBJ2-2; 9 nucleotides match TRBD1. The germline V gene has CDR1 SGHTA and CDR2 FQGNSA. This CDR3 spans 14 amino acids. After removal of 8 bases from V and 6 bases from J, the junction contained 7 bases not matched to a gene. Using reference TRBV7-2 and TRBJ2-2 for the parts outside the CDR3, the full variable domain is GAGVSQSPSNKVTEKGKDVELRCDPISGHTALYWYRQSLGQGLEFLIYFQGNSAPDKSGLPSDRFSAERTGGSVSTLTIQRTQQEDSAVYLCASFGQGMSGELFFGEGSRLTVL.

This clonotype was seen a handful of times. The chain recombines TRBV7-2 with TRBJ1-5; 8 nucleotides agree with TRBD1. The J segment lost 2 bases and the V segment lost 4 bases, leaving 16 bases of the junction unmatched. CDR1 and CDR2 from the germline V gene are SGHTA and FQGNSA. The CDR3 contains 19 residues. CDR3 nucleotides: TGTGCCAGCAGCTCAGGGACAGGCCCCTTTCTTTTTGGCAATCAGCCCCAGCATTTT. Translation gives CASSSGTGPFLFGNQPQHF.

The rearrangement joins TRBV28 to TRBJ2-1; D call uncertain. CDR1 is MDHEN, CDR2 SYDVKM, per germline. V was shortened by 3 bases and J by 8 bases, with 14 bases between the two germline ends. The CDR3 covers 14 residues. CDR3 nucleotide sequence: TGTGCCAGCAGTTTCCGGGTAGCAGGCCATGAGCAGTTCTTC. Its translation is CASSFRVAGHEQFF.

V usage is TRBV6-6 and J usage is TRBJ2-1; perhaps TRBD2 as D (5 bases). The CDR3 contains 15 residues. Trimming removed 2 bases from V and 0 bases from J, with 8 bases in between. Germline V lookup: CDR1 MNHNY, CDR2 SVGAGI (reference sequence). Here the CDR3 DNA reads TGTGCCAGCAGTTACGAGGGATCCTCCTACAATGAGCAGTTCTTC. Translated, it gives CASSYEGSSYNEQFF.

The gene calls are TRBV12-3 or TRBV12-4 and TRBJ2-1; a weak D match, TRBD2 (6 bases). This CDR3 region has 13 residues. Trimming stripped 6 bases from V and 14 bases from J, with 20 bases between. The CDR3 region has the DNA TGTGCCAGCAGAAACCGGGAGCCCGGATCCGAGTTCTTC. Protein: CASRNREPGSEFF.

This clonotype has ten or more counts. CDR3 residues: CASSLDQAGAFEQFF. The DNA of the CDR3 is TGTGCCAGCAGCTTAGATCAAGCGGGAGCCTTTGAGCAGTTCTTC. The rearrangement uses TRBV11-3 and TRBJ2-1, with 8 bases matching TRBD2. The CDR3 contains 15 residues. The V gene end was trimmed by 0 bases and the J gene end by 9 bases; junction bases not matched to a gene: 7. Germline CDR1 and CDR2: SGHNT and YENEEA.

This clonotype is a singleton in its sample. A read error may be the cause here, since a much bigger clone is one base away. This chain links TRBV7-4 with TRBJ1-2; perhaps TRBD1 as D (6 bases). Trimming removed 8 bases at V and 4 bases at J, with 17 bases between. Germline CDR1 SGHVT, CDR2 SQSDAQ. This CDR3 comprises 14 residues. The CDR3 loop is CASAWGADSYGYTF. The CDR3 region has the DNA TGTGCCAGCGCCTGGGGGGCTGATAGCTATGGCTACACCTTC.

The rearrangement uses TRBV30 and TRBJ1-1, with D uncertain. Germline CDR1 is GTSNPN and CDR2 is SVGIG (reference sequence). This CDR3 spans 15 amino acids. Between the trimmed V and J ends, which lost 4 bases and 0 bases, there was a span of 15 bases. The CDR3 spells CAWIRSRLLNTEAFF. The CDR3, as DNA: TGTGCCTGGATCCGGAGTCGCCTATTGAACACTGAAGCTTTCTTT.

The rearrangement joins TRBV11-2 to TRBJ1-2; unclear D gene. CDR1 is SGHAT, CDR2 FQNNGV, per germline. The V gene lost 4 bases and the J gene lost 6 bases, with 15 bases spanning the gap. The CDR3 is 14 residues long. In DNA form, the CDR3 reads TGTGCCAGCAGCTCCCGGAGCCCATTTGATGGCTACACCTTC. Its translation: CASSSRSPFDGYTF.

J is TRBJ2-3 and V is TRBV6-1; D not resolved. Trimming took off 5 bases at V and 2 bases at J, with 8 bases between the two ends. Germline-derived CDR1 and CDR2 are MNHNS and SASEGT. The CDR3 spans 13 residues. CDR3 nucleotides: TGTGCCAGCAGTCGGCTGATCACAGATACGCAGTATTTT. Its translation: CASSRLITDTQYF.

The chain has TRBV2 and TRBJ2-7, with 13 positions matching TRBD2. J lost 3 bases, V lost 6 bases, and 5 bases had no gene match. The CDR3 is 15 residues long. CDR1 is SNHLY, CDR2 FYNNEI, per germline. Written as DNA, the CDR3 is TGTGCCAGCAGGGCGGGGACTAGCGGGGTCTACGAGCAGTACGTC. Amino acid sequence: CASRAGTSGVYEQYV.

This chain links TRBV2 with TRBJ2-5; 8 nucleotides agree with TRBD2. Trimming at V came to 5 bases and at J to 2 bases, leaving 10 bases not matched to a gene. The CDR3 spans 16 residues. Per germline, CDR1 SNHLY and CDR2 FYNNEI. The CDR3 DNA reads as TGTGCCAGCAGTCATATGGTACTAGCGGAGCAAGAGACCCAGTACTTC. This encodes CASSHMVLAEQETQYF.

This clonotype occurred a few times. As DNA, the CDR3 is TGTGCCATCAACCGGGACGGAAACTATGGCTACACCTTC. Protein product: CAINRDGNYGYTF. This chain connects TRBV10-3 to TRBJ1-2; D is possibly TRBD1 (5 bases). The CDR3 is 13 residues long. Trimming took 7 bases from V and 2 from J, leaving 11 bases between them. The germline V gene has CDR1 ENHRY and CDR2 SYGVKD.

This clonotype was found many times. The chain recombines TRBV7-2 with TRBJ2-7; D perhaps matches TRBD1 (6 bases). The CDR3 has 13 residues. Germline CDR1 reads SGHTA; CDR2 reads FQGNSA. The V end lost 7 bases, the J end lost 3 bases, and 13 bases lay between the germline ends. The CDR3 DNA is TGTGCCAGCACCTCGAGCAGGGGCTACGAGCAGTACTTC. This translates into CASTSSRGYEQYF.

The chain combines TRBV6-6 with TRBJ2-7, with 7 bases aligning to TRBD2. The germline CDR1 and CDR2 sequences are MNHNY and SVGAGI (reference sequence). With 8 bases clipped from V and 0 bases from J, the junction kept 7 bases outside the gene matches. The CDR3 covers 14 residues. The CDR3 here is CASRRGTSSYEQYF. CDR3 in DNA: TGTGCCAGCCGGCGGGGGACGAGCTCCTACGAGCAGTACTTC.

This clonotype has a count of ten or more. The rearrangement joins TRBV7-8 to TRBJ2-5; D possibly corresponds to TRBD2 (6 bases). The CDR3 contains 15 residues. Germline assignment: CDR1 SGHVS and CDR2 FQNEAQ. V was clipped by 5 bases and J by 4 bases, with 17 bases between them. Written as DNA, the CDR3 is TGTGCCAGCAGCCCTAGAGGAGGGTTGGCAGAGACCCAGTACTTC. Translation: CASSPRGGLAETQYF. Supplemented by reference TRBV7-8 and TRBJ2-5, the full variable domain reads GAGVSQSPRYKVAKRGQDVALRCDPISGHVSLFWYQQALGQGPEFLTYFQNEAQLDKSGLPSDRFFAERPEGSVSTLKIQRTQQEDSAVYLCASSPRGGLAETQYFGPGTRLLVL.

This clonotype was seen at least ten times. The chain combines TRBV7-2 with TRBJ2-7, with 7 bases matching TRBD2. The CDR3 extends over 13 amino acids. Germline values: CDR1 SGHTA, CDR2 FQGNSA. V lost 5 bases to trimming and J lost 2 bases; unmatched junction nucleotides: 3. This CDR3 reads CASSTLATYEQYV. The CDR3 bases are TGTGCCAGCAGCACACTAGCGACCTACGAGCAGTACGTC.

The chain recombines TRBV29-1 with TRBJ1-1; 10 positions agree with TRBD1. The CDR3 extends over 15 amino acids. The V gene's germline CDR1 is SQVTM and CDR2 ANQGSEA. J gave up 6 bases and V 5 bases, and 12 bases lay outside the gene matches. CDR3 amino acids: CSVSGRQGASAEAFF. The CDR3 DNA sequence: TGCAGCGTTTCGGGCCGACAGGGGGCTTCGGCTGAAGCTTTCTTT.